The 10 T cell receptor beta chains listed next were all sequenced from one sample in a study of T-cell reconstitution after alpha-beta-depleted transplantation in children. Preparation of the TCRbeta library involved a method that used unique molecular identifiers. From the PCR reads, TCRdb called clonotypes with MiXCR, one entry per CDR3 protein. The table has roughly 70,000 distinct CDR3 sequences, roughly 5% seen once. The sample was PBMCs, mostly from graft donor cells, taken 180 days after TCRalphabeta/CD19-depleted stem cell transplant. The receptor source for this set is a boy in the first two years of life who had a stem cell transplant for acute myeloid leukemia, so the T cells may come from the graft donor.

There are many counts of this clonotype. The J gene is TRBJ1-6, the V gene TRBV9; 7 bases align to TRBD1. This CDR3 has 15 residues. The V gene end was trimmed by 4 bases and the J gene end by 7 bases; junction bases not matched to a gene: 8. From germline, CDR1 is SGDLS and CDR2 YYNGEE. The CDR3 here is CASSRSGTVNSPLHF. CDR3 coding DNA: TGTGCCAGCAGCCGGTCCGGGACAGTCAATTCACCCCTCCACTTT.

This clonotype has just a few counts. J is TRBJ2-5 and V is TRBV6-1; 7 nucleotides match TRBD1. Unmatched junction bases numbered 4, after V lost 5 bases and J lost 4 bases. CDR1 MNHNS and CDR2 SASEGT come from the germline V gene. The CDR3 spans 13 residues. Here the CDR3 DNA reads TGTGCCAGCAGTCCCTACAGGGGAGAGACCCAGTACTTC. Its translation is CASSPYRGETQYF.

This clonotype was recorded at least ten times. This chain uses TRBV6-5 with TRBJ2-1, with a tentative D call TRBD2 (7 bases). V was clipped by 2 bases and J by 8 bases, with 16 bases between them. The germline V gene encodes CDR1 MNHEY and CDR2 SVGAGI. This CDR3 is 15 amino acids long. The CDR3 is CASSYGWGGRDEQFF. In nucleotides, the CDR3 is TGTGCCAGCAGTTACGGGTGGGGGGGCCGAGATGAGCAGTTCTTC.

This clonotype was observed at least ten times. The gene calls are TRBV29-1 and TRBJ2-5; possible D gene TRBD2, 5 bases. The CDR3 consists of 14 residues. V shed 5 bases and J shed 3 bases, with 16 bases lying between them. CDR1 and CDR2 from the germline V gene are SQVTM and ANQGSEA. CDR3 DNA sequence: TGCAGCGTTCGCTCTCGGGGAAGGGAAGAGACCCAGTACTTC. Protein sequence: CSVRSRGREETQYF.

In this sample, this clonotype turned up many times. The chain couples TRBV7-8 to TRBJ1-5; weak D call: TRBD1 (5 bases). This CDR3 has 17 residues. Trimming took 5 bases from V and 5 from J, leaving 22 bases between them. From germline, CDR1 is SGHVS and CDR2 FQNEAQ. The CDR3 DNA reads TGTGCCAGCAGCATCGGGACTTCGACATTATCGTATCAGCCCCAGCATTTT. This codes for CASSIGTSTLSYQPQHF.

This clonotype appeared many times. The chain links TRBV5-5 to TRBJ2-3, with 12 bases matching TRBD2. Trimming removed 1 base from V and 0 bases from J; junction bases left unmatched: 6. Per germline, CDR1 SGHKS and CDR2 YYEKEE (reference sequence). This CDR3 comprises 18 residues. The CDR3 is CASSLTSGGPLSTDTQYF. The CDR3 coding sequence is TGTGCCAGCAGCTTGACTAGCGGGGGGCCCCTTAGCACAGATACGCAGTATTTT.

This clonotype was counted ten times or more. The rearrangement uses TRBV18 and TRBJ1-5; 7 bases map to TRBD1. The CDR3 covers 16 residues. Unmatched junction bases numbered 7, after V lost 1 base and J lost 4 bases. Germline CDR1 reads KGHSH; CDR2 reads LQKENI. DNA for the CDR3: TGTGCCAGCTCACCACAGGGGGCCCAACTTAATCAGCCCCAGCATTTT. Its protein is CASSPQGAQLNQPQHF.

This clonotype was found many times. The V and J genes are TRBV20-1 and TRBJ2-1; TRBD2 aligns across 13 bases. Germline V gene sequence: CDR1 DFQATT, CDR2 SNEGSKA (reference sequence). V lost 4 bases and J lost 0; bases outside the gene matches: 15. This CDR3 has 20 residues. The CDR3 spells CSANGPETSGGPRSYNEQFF. CDR3 in DNA: TGCAGTGCTAATGGACCGGAGACTAGCGGGGGGCCCCGCTCCTACAATGAGCAGTTCTTC.

This clonotype was recorded at least ten times. The chain uses TRBV3-1 and TRBJ2-7, with no clear D. Looked up from germline, CDR1 is LGHDT and CDR2 is YNNKEL (reference sequence). The CDR3 consists of 14 residues. Deletions cut 1 base from V and 0 bases from J, with 7 bases between. The CDR3 is CASSQAGPSYEQYV. CDR3 DNA: TGTGCCAGCAGCCAAGCCGGACCCTCCTACGAGCAGTACGTC.

Ten or more counts support this clonotype. The V call is TRBV7-6, the J call TRBJ2-7, with TRBD1 as a possible D gene (6 bases). Between the trimmed V and J ends, which lost 0 bases and 1 base, there was a span of 7 bases. Germline CDR1 reads SGHVS; CDR2 reads FNYEAQ. The CDR3 sequence is 14 residues long. As DNA, the CDR3 is TGTGCCAGCAGCTTAGCGGACAGATCCTACGAGCAGTACTTC. Residues: CASSLADRSYEQYF.